Listed here are 13 T cell receptor beta chains from one sample, sequenced in a study of cytomegalovirus exposure and HLA in healthy donors. Researchers ran the PCR with 60 Vbeta and 13 Jbeta primers. Data came from immunoSEQ multiplex PCR; TCRdb stores just in-frame clones and leaves some out. The profile covers 100,000 to 150,000 clones, with just under 80% appearing a single time and approximately 1.7% taken by the ten largest. Sequenced material: PBMCs. Receptors originate from a woman aged 40 to 50 in good health and CMV-seronegative.

The rearrangement links TRBV4-2 to TRBJ1-4, with unresolved D. The length of the CDR3 is 12 residues. Per the germline V gene, CDR1 is LGHNA and CDR2 is YNFKEQ. Deletions cut 0 bases from V and 11 bases from J, with 7 bases between. CDR3: CASSQEPGKLFF. For the CDR3, the DNA is TGTGCCAGCAGCCAAGAACCCGGGAAACTGTTTTTT.

The chain recombines TRBV15 with TRBJ2-1, with D perhaps matching TRBD1 (7 bases). The CDR3 loop spans 16 amino acids. V dropped 3 bases and J dropped 7 bases, with 19 bases sitting between them. Germline V CDR1 and CDR2: LNHNV, YYDKDF (reference sequence). DNA of the CDR3: TGTGCCACCAGCAGCGCTGGAGGGGGCAGTTGGAATGAGCAGTTCTTC. This translates into CATSSAGGGSWNEQFF. Filled out from reference TRBV15 and TRBJ2-1, the complete variable domain reads DAMVIQNPRYQVTQFGKPVTLSCSQTLNHNVMYWYQQKSSQAPKLLFHYYDKDFNNEADTPDNFQSRRPNTSFCFLDIRSPGLGDTAMYLCATSSAGGGSWNEQFFGPGTRLTVL.

J is TRBJ2-2 and V is TRBV7-9; the match to TRBD1 covers 7 bases. CDR1 and CDR2 (germline): SEHNR, FQNEAQ (reference sequence). V lost 3 bases to trimming and J lost 3 bases; unmatched junction nucleotides: 7. The CDR3 covers 16 residues. In DNA, the CDR3 is TGTGCCAGCAGCTTTAAACAGGGGCGAGACACCGGGGAGCTGTTTTTT. Translating gives CASSFKQGRDTGELFF.

The CDR3 reads CASSLIAGPTYEQYF. The CDR3, as DNA: TGTGCCAGCAGCTTGATAGCGGGGCCTACCTACGAGCAGTACTTC. The V call is TRBV7-6, the J call TRBJ2-7, with 8 nucleotides matching TRBD2. The CDR3 spans 15 residues. Unmatched junction bases numbered 6, after V lost 3 bases and J lost 2 bases. Germline lookup yields CDR1 SGHVS and CDR2 FNYEAQ.

The chain carries TRBV25-1 and TRBJ2-5, with D tentatively TRBD1 (5 bases). This CDR3 contains 16 residues. The V and J ends lost 3 bases and 4 bases respectively, with 18 bases between them. Germline CDR1 and CDR2: MGHDK and SYGVNS. CDR3 DNA: TGTGCCAGCAGTGATGGGGCTGGCGCCCAGAGAGAGACCCAGTACTTC. Translating it yields CASSDGAGAQRETQYF.

This clone was counted a few times. The chain links TRBV5-1 to TRBJ2-2; D gene ambiguous. This CDR3 is 16 amino acids long. From germline, CDR1 is SGHRS and CDR2 YFSETQ. V lost 1 base, J lost 0 bases, and 10 bases lay in between. This CDR3 reads CASSLSPDSNTGELFF. Here the CDR3 DNA reads TGCGCCAGCAGCTTGTCTCCCGACTCGAACACCGGGGAGCTGTTTTTT. Drawing the rest from reference TRBV5-1 and TRBJ2-2, the complete variable domain is KAGVTQTPRYLIKTRGQQVTLSCSPISGHRSVSWYQQTPGQGLQFLFEYFSETQRNKGNFPGRFSGRQFSNSRSEMNVSTLELGDSALYLCASSLSPDSNTGELFFGEGSRLTVL.

The gene calls are TRBV27 and TRBJ2-5; maybe TRBD1 (6 bases). Trimming cost V 6 bases and J 7 bases, with 21 bases left between them. Looked up from germline, CDR1 is MNHEY and CDR2 is SMNVEV (reference sequence). This CDR3 is built from 15 residues. The CDR3 region is CASSRRQDGWGTQYF. CDR3 bases: TGTGCCAGCAGCCGAAGACAGGATGGTTGGGGGACCCAGTACTTC.

The J gene is TRBJ2-7, the V gene TRBV27; no definite D call. The CDR3 covers 15 residues. Between the trimmed V and J ends, which lost 6 bases and 7 bases, there was a span of 22 bases. Germline V CDR1 and CDR2: MNHEY, SMNVEV (reference sequence). CDR3 bases: TGTGCCAGCAGATCACGTCCTGGCGGTCCCGGGGAGCAGTACTTC. As protein: CASRSRPGGPGEQYF.

The chain employs TRBV7-7 and TRBJ1-1; D might be TRBD1 (6 bases). CDR1 SSHAT and CDR2 FNYEAQ come from the germline V gene (reference sequence). CDR3 length equals 13 residues. The ends were cut back, 5 bases at V and 0 bases at J, with 7 bases in the middle. Here the CDR3 DNA reads TGTGCCAGCAGCCGGACAGTGAACACTGAAGCTTTCTTT. Its translation: CASSRTVNTEAFF.

J is TRBJ2-1 and V is TRBV5-4, with 8 positions matching TRBD2. The length of the CDR3 is 14 residues. The germline V gene encodes CDR1 SGHNT and CDR2 YYREEE (reference sequence). Losses at the gene ends were 1 base for V and 7 bases for J; bases not matched to a gene: 4. As DNA, the CDR3 is TGTGCCAGCAGCTTGAGCGGGAGTGATAATGAGCAGTTCTTC. Translation: CASSLSGSDNEQFF.

This clone was observed a few times. The chain is built from TRBV27 and TRBJ2-1; 8 bases agree with TRBD2. Germline-derived CDR1 and CDR2 are MNHEY and SMNVEV (reference sequence). This CDR3 spans 14 amino acids. Losses at the gene ends were 3 bases for V and 7 bases for J; bases not matched to a gene: 5. CDR3 region: CASSFSGGGNEQFF. In nucleotides, the CDR3 is TGTGCCAGCAGTTTCAGCGGGGGCGGGAATGAGCAGTTCTTC.

The gene calls are TRBV28 and TRBJ2-7; a weak D match, TRBD2 (5 bases). The CDR3 is 12 amino acids. Germline CDR1 reads MDHEN; CDR2 reads SYDVKM. Trimming stripped 2 bases from V and 8 bases from J, with 10 bases between. The CDR3 DNA reads TGTGCCAGCAGTTTAGGTGAGGGTAAGCAGTACTTC. Its protein product is CASSLGEGKQYF.

This rearrangement joins TRBV9 to TRBJ2-5, with 14 bases aligning to TRBD2. The germline CDR1 and CDR2 sequences are SGDLS and YYNGEE. V shed 4 bases and J 4 bases; nucleotides not matched to a gene: 9. The CDR3 totals 17 residues. For the CDR3, the DNA is TGTGCCAGCAGCTCAGAGACTAGCGGGGGGGCAGGAGAGACCCAGTACTTC. This codes for CASSSETSGGAGETQYF.